What follows are 6 T cell receptor beta chains derived from one specimen sequenced in a study of siplizumab effects on memory and regulatory T cells. Generated by immunoSEQ multiplex PCR, the TCRdb table keeps only in-frame clones and is missing some. The data hold around 110,000 clones, with roughly 94% observed a single time. Sequencing was performed on non-Treg CD4+ T cells sorted from blood. The receptor set was obtained from a human donor in good health.

The chain uses TRBV7-9 and TRBJ2-7; D unresolved. CDR3 length: 12 residues. The V end lost 1 base, the J end lost 6 bases, and 7 bases lay between the germline ends. Germline CDR1 is SEHNR and CDR2 is FQNEAQ (reference sequence). DNA for the CDR3: TGTGCCAGCAGCTTAGACGGTCGCGAGCAGTACTTC. As protein: CASSLDGREQYF.

This chain connects TRBV7-3 to TRBJ2-2; maybe TRBD2 (6 bases). The CDR3 totals 15 residues. Germline loops: CDR1 SGHTA, CDR2 FQGTGA. Trimming removed 4 bases from V and 4 bases from J, with 13 bases in between. The CDR3 region has the DNA TGTGCCAGCAGCTACACACCCGGGGGCACCGGGGAGCTGTTTTTT. Protein: CASSYTPGGTGELFF.

The rearrangement joins TRBV11-3 to TRBJ2-2, with D perhaps matching TRBD1 (6 bases). V was shortened by 2 bases and J by 10 bases, with 14 bases between the two germline ends. The CDR3 length is 14 residues. Germline assignment: CDR1 SGHNT and CDR2 YENEEA. The CDR3 nucleotides are TGTGCCAGCAGCTTAACCAGGGGACAAGCGGAGCTGTTTTTT. As protein: CASSLTRGQAELFF.

J is TRBJ2-2 and V is TRBV10-2, with 15 bases identical to TRBD2. After removal of 10 bases from V and 5 bases from J, the junction contained 2 bases not matched to a gene. Germline V gives CDR1 WSHSY, CDR2 SAAADI. This CDR3 contains 14 residues. CDR3 in amino acids: CAIGTSGRTGELFF. The CDR3 DNA is TGCGCCATAGGGACTAGCGGGAGGACCGGGGAGCTGTTTTTT.

The chain carries TRBV7-3 and TRBJ1-5; 10 nucleotides align to TRBD1. The CDR3 has 16 amino acids. V was pared by 2 bases and J by 7 bases, with 8 bases of the junction left unmatched. The germline gives CDR1 SGHTA, CDR2 FQGTGA. In DNA form, the CDR3 reads TGTGCCAGCAGCTTAGGGAGACAGGGGGCTTGGCAGCCCCAGCATTTT. Translating it yields CASSLGRQGAWQPQHF.

This clone was detected once. The genes are TRBV29-1 and TRBJ1-1; D uncertain. CDR3 length equals 11 residues. The V and J ends lost 3 bases and 5 bases respectively, with 7 bases between them. Germline CDR1 SQVTM, CDR2 ANQGSEA. CDR3 region: CSVELTTEAFF. CDR3 nucleotides: TGCAGCGTTGAGTTGACTACTGAAGCTTTCTTT. Variable domain in full (rest from reference TRBV29-1 and TRBJ1-1): SAVISQKPSRDICQRGTSLTIQCQVDSQVTMMFWYRQQPGQSLTLIATANQGSEATYESGFVIDKFPISRPNLTFSTLTVSNMSPEDSSIYLCSVELTTEAFFGQGTRLTVV.